The subject of this entry is one T cell receptor beta chain. Its antigen remains unidentified. The data originate from a study of siplizumab effects on memory and regulatory T cells. Points from the study as a whole: The majority of clones, roughly 75-97% of proliferating CD4+ or CD8+ clones, lacked an assignable naive or memory phenotype.

Trimming took 3 bases from V and 4 from J, leaving 6 bases between them. The length of the CDR3 is 12 residues. Germline loops: CDR1 MDHEN, CDR2 SYDVKM. Repertoires were generated with immunoSEQ multiplex PCR, while TCRdb's copy carries only in-frame clones and drops some. The sample yields approximately 40,000 clones, 70% to 90% seen once. The chain has TRBV28 and TRBJ1-2, with D maybe TRBD1 (6 bases). The clonotype was recovered from a human donor in good health. Sequencing used naive CD4+ T cells sorted from blood. Here the CDR3 DNA reads TGTGCCAGCAGTTTGACAGGCTATGGCTACACCTTC. It translates to CASSLTGYGYTF.